The rows below give T cell receptor beta chains drawn from one sample of a study of early T cells in non-severe SARS-CoV-2 infection. TCRdb used MiXCR to reprocess the 5' RACE reads, holding one entry per CDR3 protein. In the table there are about 68,000 distinct CDR3 sequences, about 12% of which are singletons. The sequencing input was whole blood. The origin of the receptors is an adult who was a healthcare worker with PCR-confirmed SARS-CoV-2 infection or an uninfected control (not recorded which). CDR3s include the opening cysteine and the closing phenylalanine or tryptophan. The order of the fields is D gene, clone size, CDR3 length, J gene, V gene, CDR3 protein, CDR3 DNA. D genes are given only for firm matches. Clone sizes are given selectively: once, few, many, or a class where the clone is expanded.

D gene: TRBD1
clone size: many
CDR3 length: 15
J gene: TRBJ2-7
V gene: TRBV10-1
CDR3 protein: CASSALGTGDYEQYF
CDR3 DNA: TGCGCCAGCAGTGCCCTCGGGACAGGCGACTACGAGCAGTACTTC

D gene: -
clone size: -
CDR3 length: 11
J gene: TRBJ2-1
V gene: TRBV11-2
CDR3 protein: CASTEAHEQFF
CDR3 DNA: TGTGCCAGCACAGAGGCCCATGAGCAGTTCTTC

D gene: -
clone size: few
CDR3 length: 13
J gene: TRBJ1-1
V gene: TRBV7-2
CDR3 protein: CASSQIRVSEAFF
CDR3 DNA: TGTGCCAGCAGCCAGATCAGGGTGTCTGAAGCTTTCTTT

D gene: -
clone size: once
CDR3 length: 12
J gene: TRBJ1-2
V gene: TRBV6-6
CDR3 protein: CATRRTDYGYTF
CDR3 DNA: TGTGCCACCCGTCGGACCGACTATGGCTACACCTTC

D gene: TRBD1
clone size: many
CDR3 length: 17
J gene: TRBJ2-2
V gene: TRBV7-9
CDR3 protein: CASSLGAGQGIAGELFF
CDR3 DNA: TGTGCCAGCAGCTTAGGGGCTGGACAGGGGATAGCCGGGGAGCTGTTTTTT

D gene: TRBD1
clone size: few
CDR3 length: 15
J gene: TRBJ1-4
V gene: TRBV10-2
CDR3 protein: CASSEAGTVWEKLFF
CDR3 DNA: TGCGCCAGCAGTGAGGCCGGGACAGTGTGGGAAAAACTGTTTTTT

D gene: -
clone size: -
CDR3 length: 14
J gene: TRBJ1-2
V gene: TRBV6-5
CDR3 protein: CASSYFGGSYGYTF
CDR3 DNA: TGTGCCAGCAGTTACTTTGGGGGCAGCTATGGCTACACCTTC

D gene: TRBD2
clone size: few
CDR3 length: 16
J gene: TRBJ2-5
V gene: TRBV7-9
CDR3 protein: CASSPGIAGGLETQYF
CDR3 DNA: TGTGCCAGCAGCCCCGGGATAGCGGGGGGTTTGGAGACCCAGTACTTC

D gene: -
clone size: -
CDR3 length: 13
J gene: TRBJ2-7
V gene: TRBV9
CDR3 protein: CASNRDDSYEQYF
CDR3 DNA: TGTGCCAGCAATAGGGACGACAGCTACGAGCAGTACTTC

D gene: -
clone size: many
CDR3 length: 14
J gene: TRBJ1-1
V gene: TRBV29-1
CDR3 protein: CSVTPGLSSTEAFF
CDR3 DNA: TGCAGCGTAACACCGGGCCTAAGTAGCACTGAAGCTTTCTTT

D gene: -
clone size: few
CDR3 length: 15
J gene: TRBJ2-5
V gene: TRBV7-9
CDR3 protein: CASSLLTGTGETQYF
CDR3 DNA: TGTGCCAGCAGCTTATTGACCGGGACCGGAGAGACCCAGTACTTC

D gene: TRBD2
clone size: many
CDR3 length: 14
J gene: TRBJ2-1
V gene: TRBV7-7
CDR3 protein: CASTNLLAGGPLVF
CDR3 DNA: TGTGCTAGCACCAACTTACTAGCGGGGGGGCCTCTAGTCTTC

D gene: TRBD2
clone size: few
CDR3 length: 15
J gene: TRBJ2-1
V gene: TRBV11-2
CDR3 protein: CASSQTGGAIYEQFF
CDR3 DNA: TGTGCCAGCAGCCAAACCGGGGGGGCCATCTATGAGCAGTTCTTC

D gene: TRBD2
clone size: many
CDR3 length: 15
J gene: TRBJ2-2
V gene: TRBV7-8
CDR3 protein: CASSSSGGNTGELFF
CDR3 DNA: TGTGCCAGCAGCTCCAGCGGGGGCAACACCGGGGAGCTGTTTTTT

D gene: TRBD1
clone size: many
CDR3 length: 17
J gene: TRBJ2-3
V gene: TRBV20-1
CDR3 protein: CSAIYPDRGGSADTQYF
CDR3 DNA: TGCAGTGCTATATACCCCGACAGGGGAGGAAGCGCAGATACGCAGTATTTT

D gene: -
clone size: many
CDR3 length: 16
J gene: TRBJ1-2
V gene: TRBV20-1
CDR3 protein: CSARDGTGWDNYGYTF
CDR3 DNA: TGCAGTGCTAGAGATGGAACGGGCTGGGATAACTATGGCTACACCTTC

D gene: TRBD1
clone size: -
CDR3 length: 15
J gene: TRBJ2-1
V gene: TRBV5-1
CDR3 protein: CASSFYDRDDNEQFF
CDR3 DNA: TGCGCCAGCAGCTTCTATGACAGGGACGACAATGAGCAGTTCTTC

D gene: TRBD2
clone size: -
CDR3 length: 17
J gene: TRBJ2-3
V gene: TRBV6-5
CDR3 protein: CASSRLAGGPVPDTQYF
CDR3 DNA: TGTGCCAGCAGTAGGCTAGCGGGGGGGCCGGTCCCAGATACGCAGTATTTT

D gene: TRBD1
clone size: few
CDR3 length: 14
J gene: TRBJ2-3
V gene: TRBV7-8
CDR3 protein: CASRKQGYTDTQYF
CDR3 DNA: TGTGCCAGCAGAAAACAGGGGTACACAGATACGCAGTATTTT

D gene: -
clone size: few
CDR3 length: 13
J gene: TRBJ2-2
V gene: TRBV5-4
CDR3 protein: CASSLSYTGELFF
CDR3 DNA: TGTGCCAGCAGCTTGAGCTACACCGGGGAGCTGTTTTTT

D gene: -
clone size: many
CDR3 length: 14
J gene: TRBJ2-7
V gene: TRBV11-2
CDR3 protein: CASSLIPRPGEQYF
CDR3 DNA: TGTGCCAGCAGCTTAATCCCCCGGCCGGGCGAGCAGTACTTC

D gene: -
clone size: -
CDR3 length: 14
J gene: TRBJ2-6
V gene: TRBV30
CDR3 protein: CAWSVGGGANVLTF
CDR3 DNA: TGTGCCTGGAGTGTGGGCGGTGGGGCCAACGTCCTGACTTTC

D gene: TRBD1
clone size: -
CDR3 length: 12
J gene: TRBJ2-7
V gene: TRBV7-9
CDR3 protein: CASRLGQGGTRF
CDR3 DNA: TGTGCCAGCAGACTCGGACAGGGGGGAACCCGCTTC

D gene: TRBD2
clone size: few
CDR3 length: 15
J gene: TRBJ2-7
V gene: TRBV7-9
CDR3 protein: CASIPPGSGVYEQYF
CDR3 DNA: TGTGCCAGCATCCCCCCAGGTAGCGGGGTTTACGAGCAGTACTTC